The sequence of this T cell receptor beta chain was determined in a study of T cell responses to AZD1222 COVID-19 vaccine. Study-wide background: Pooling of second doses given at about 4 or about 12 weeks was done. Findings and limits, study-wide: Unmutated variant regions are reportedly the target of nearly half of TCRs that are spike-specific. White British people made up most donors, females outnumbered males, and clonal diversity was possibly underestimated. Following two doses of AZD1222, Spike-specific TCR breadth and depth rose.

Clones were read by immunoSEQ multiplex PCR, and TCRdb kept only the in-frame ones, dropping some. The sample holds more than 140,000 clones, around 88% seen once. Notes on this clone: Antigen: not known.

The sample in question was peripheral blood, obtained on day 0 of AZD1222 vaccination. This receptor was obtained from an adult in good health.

The CDR3 DNA sequence: TGTGCCATCAGAACATCTAGCGGAGCACGATACGAGCAGTACTTC. Protein: CAIRTSSGARYEQYF. The chain joins TRBV10-3 to TRBJ2-7, with 7 bases matching TRBD2. Trimming took 6 bases from V and 4 from J; bases not matched to a gene: 12. Germline V gene data show CDR1 as ENHRY and CDR2 as SYGVKD. The CDR3 is made up of 15 amino acids.